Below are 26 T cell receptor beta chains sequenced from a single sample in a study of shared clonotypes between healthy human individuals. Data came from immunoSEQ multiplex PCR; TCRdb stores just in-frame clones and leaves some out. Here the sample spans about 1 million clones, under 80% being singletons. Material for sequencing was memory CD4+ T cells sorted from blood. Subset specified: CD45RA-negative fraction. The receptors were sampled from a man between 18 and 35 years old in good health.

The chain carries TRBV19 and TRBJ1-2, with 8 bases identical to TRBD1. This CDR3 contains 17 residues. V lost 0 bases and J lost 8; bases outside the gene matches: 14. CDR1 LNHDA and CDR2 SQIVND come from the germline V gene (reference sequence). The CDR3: CASSIDPTRGLGEGYTF. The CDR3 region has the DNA TGTGCCAGTAGTATAGACCCAACCAGGGGGCTGGGAGAAGGCTACACCTTC.

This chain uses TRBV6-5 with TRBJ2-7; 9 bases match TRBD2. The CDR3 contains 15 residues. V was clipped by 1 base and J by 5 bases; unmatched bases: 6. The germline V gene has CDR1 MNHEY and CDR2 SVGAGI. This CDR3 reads CASSYYGVAGDEQYF. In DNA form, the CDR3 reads TGTGCCAGCAGTTACTACGGGGTAGCGGGAGACGAGCAGTACTTC.

The CDR3 sequence is CASTERPHQPQHF. In DNA, the CDR3 is TGTGCCAGCACCGAAAGGCCCCATCAGCCCCAGCATTTT. This chain connects TRBV28 to TRBJ1-5; no clear D gene. CDR1 and CDR2 (germline): MDHEN, SYDVKM. The V end lost 7 bases, the J end lost 5 bases, and 12 bases lay between the germline ends. CDR3 size: 13 residues.

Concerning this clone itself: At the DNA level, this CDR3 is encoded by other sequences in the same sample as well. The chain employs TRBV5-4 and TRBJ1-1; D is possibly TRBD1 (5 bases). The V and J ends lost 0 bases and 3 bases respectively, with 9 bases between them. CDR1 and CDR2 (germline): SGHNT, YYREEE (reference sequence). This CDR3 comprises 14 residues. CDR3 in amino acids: CASSLAGRDTEAFF. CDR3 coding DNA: TGTGCCAGCAGCTTGGCAGGGAGGGACACTGAAGCTTTCTTT. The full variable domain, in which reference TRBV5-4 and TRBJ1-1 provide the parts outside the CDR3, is ETGVTQSPTHLIKTRGQQVTLRCSSQSGHNTVSWYQQALGQGPQFIFQYYREEENGRGNFPPRFSGLQFPNYSSELNVNALELDDSALYLCASSLAGRDTEAFFGQGTRLTVV.

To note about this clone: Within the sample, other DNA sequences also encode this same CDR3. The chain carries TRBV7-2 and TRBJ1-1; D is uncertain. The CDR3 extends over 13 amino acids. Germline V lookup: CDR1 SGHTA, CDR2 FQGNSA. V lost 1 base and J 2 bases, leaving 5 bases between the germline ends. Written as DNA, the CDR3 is TGTGCCAGCAGCTTAGACAGAAACACTGAAGCTTTCTTT. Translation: CASSLDRNTEAFF.

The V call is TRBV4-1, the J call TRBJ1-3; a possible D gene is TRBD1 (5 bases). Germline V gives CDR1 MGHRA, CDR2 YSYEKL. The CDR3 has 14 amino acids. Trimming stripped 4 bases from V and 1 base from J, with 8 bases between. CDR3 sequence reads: CASSPRGSGNTIYF. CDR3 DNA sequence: TGCGCCAGCAGCCCTCGGGGGTCTGGAAACACCATATATTTT.

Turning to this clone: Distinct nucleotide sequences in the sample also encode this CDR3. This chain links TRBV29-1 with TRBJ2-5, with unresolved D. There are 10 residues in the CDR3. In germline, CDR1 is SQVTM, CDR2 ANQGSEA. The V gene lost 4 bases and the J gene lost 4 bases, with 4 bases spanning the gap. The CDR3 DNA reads TGCAGCGTTGGGGGAGAGACCCAGTACTTC. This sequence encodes CSVGGETQYF.

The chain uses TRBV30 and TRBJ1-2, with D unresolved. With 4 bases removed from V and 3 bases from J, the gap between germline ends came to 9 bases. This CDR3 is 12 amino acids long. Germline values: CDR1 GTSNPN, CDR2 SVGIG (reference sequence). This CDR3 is CAWTGSDYGYTF. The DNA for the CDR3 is TGTGCCTGGACAGGATCCGACTATGGCTACACCTTC.

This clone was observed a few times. The CDR3 region is CASSSGQTREQFF. The CDR3 region has the DNA TGTGCCAGCAGTTCAGGCCAGACACGTGAGCAGTTCTTC. The chain joins TRBV28 to TRBJ2-1; no definite D call. V was cut by 4 bases and J by 9 bases, with 13 bases left in between. This CDR3 spans 13 amino acids. Germline lookup yields CDR1 MDHEN and CDR2 SYDVKM.

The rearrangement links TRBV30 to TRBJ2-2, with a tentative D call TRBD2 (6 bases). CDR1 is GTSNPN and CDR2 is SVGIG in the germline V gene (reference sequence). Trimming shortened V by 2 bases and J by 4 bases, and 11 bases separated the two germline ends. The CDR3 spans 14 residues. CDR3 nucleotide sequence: TGTGCCTGGAGTTGGGACTTAAGCACCGGGGAGCTGTTTTTT. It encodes CAWSWDLSTGELFF.

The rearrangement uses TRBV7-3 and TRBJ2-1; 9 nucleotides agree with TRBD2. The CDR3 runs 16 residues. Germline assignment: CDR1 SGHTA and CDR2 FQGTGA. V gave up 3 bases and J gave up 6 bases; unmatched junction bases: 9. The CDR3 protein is CASSLTGTSRGNEQFF. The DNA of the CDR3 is TGTGCCAGCAGCTTGACAGGGACTAGCCGTGGCAATGAGCAGTTCTTC.

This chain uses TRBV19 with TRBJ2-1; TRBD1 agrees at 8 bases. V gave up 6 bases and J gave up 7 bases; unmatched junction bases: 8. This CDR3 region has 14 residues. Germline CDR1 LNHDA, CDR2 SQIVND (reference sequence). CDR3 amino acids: CASSHRGFENEQFF. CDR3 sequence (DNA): TGTGCCAGTAGCCACAGGGGGTTTGAAAATGAGCAGTTCTTC.

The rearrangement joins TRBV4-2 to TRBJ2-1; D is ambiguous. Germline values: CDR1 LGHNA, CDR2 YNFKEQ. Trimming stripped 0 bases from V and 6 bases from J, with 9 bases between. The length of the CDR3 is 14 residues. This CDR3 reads CASSQEGSLNEQFF. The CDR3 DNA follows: TGTGCCAGCAGCCAAGAAGGGTCGCTCAATGAGCAGTTCTTC.

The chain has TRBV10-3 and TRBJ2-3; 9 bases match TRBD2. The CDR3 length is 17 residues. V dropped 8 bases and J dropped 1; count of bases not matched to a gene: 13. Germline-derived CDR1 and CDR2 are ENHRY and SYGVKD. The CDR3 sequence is CAIQAGGVPGGTDTQYF. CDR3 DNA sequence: TGTGCCATCCAGGCGGGAGGGGTCCCGGGGGGCACAGATACGCAGTATTTT.

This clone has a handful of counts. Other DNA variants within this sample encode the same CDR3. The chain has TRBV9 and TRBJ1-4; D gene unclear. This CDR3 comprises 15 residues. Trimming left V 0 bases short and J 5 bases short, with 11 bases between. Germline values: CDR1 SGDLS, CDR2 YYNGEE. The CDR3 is CASSVGSRPNEKLFF. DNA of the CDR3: TGTGCCAGCAGCGTAGGGAGCAGGCCGAATGAAAAACTGTTTTTT. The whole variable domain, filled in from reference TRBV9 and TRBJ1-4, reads DSGVTQTPKHLITATGQRVTLRCSPRSGDLSVYWYQQSLDQGLQFLIQYYNGEERAKGNILERFSAQQFPDLHSELNLSSLELGDSALYFCASSVGSRPNEKLFFGSGTQLSVL.

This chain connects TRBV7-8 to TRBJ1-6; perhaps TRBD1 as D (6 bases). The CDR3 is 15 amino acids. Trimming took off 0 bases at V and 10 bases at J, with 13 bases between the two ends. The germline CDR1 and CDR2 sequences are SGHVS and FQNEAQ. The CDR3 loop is CASSLAYQGNSPLHF. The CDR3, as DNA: TGTGCCAGCAGCTTAGCGTACCAGGGGAACTCACCCCTCCACTTT.

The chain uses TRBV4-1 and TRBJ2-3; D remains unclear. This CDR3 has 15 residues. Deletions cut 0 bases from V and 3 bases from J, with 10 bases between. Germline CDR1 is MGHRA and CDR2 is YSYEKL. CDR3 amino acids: CASSQETPRTDTQYF. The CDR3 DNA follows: TGCGCCAGCAGCCAAGAGACCCCGAGAACAGATACGCAGTATTTT.

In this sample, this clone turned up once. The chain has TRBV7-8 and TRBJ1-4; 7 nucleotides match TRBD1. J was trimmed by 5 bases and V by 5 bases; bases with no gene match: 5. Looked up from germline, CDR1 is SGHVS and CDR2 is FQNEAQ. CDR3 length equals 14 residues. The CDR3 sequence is CASSRTGANEKLFF. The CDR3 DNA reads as TGTGCCAGCAGCCGGACAGGAGCCAATGAAAAACTGTTTTTT.

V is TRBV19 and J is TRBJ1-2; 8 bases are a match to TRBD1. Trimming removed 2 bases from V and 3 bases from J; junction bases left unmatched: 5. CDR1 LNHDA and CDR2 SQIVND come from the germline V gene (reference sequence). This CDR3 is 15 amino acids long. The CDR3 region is CASSIQGAIDYGYTF. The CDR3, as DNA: TGTGCCAGTAGTATACAGGGGGCGATCGACTATGGCTACACCTTC.

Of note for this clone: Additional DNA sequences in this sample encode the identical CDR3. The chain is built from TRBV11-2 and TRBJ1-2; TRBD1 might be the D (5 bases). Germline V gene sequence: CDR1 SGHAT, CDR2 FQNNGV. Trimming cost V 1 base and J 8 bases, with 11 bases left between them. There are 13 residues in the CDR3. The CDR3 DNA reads TGTGCCAGCAGCTTAGCGGCAGGGAACGGCTACACCTTC. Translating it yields CASSLAAGNGYTF.

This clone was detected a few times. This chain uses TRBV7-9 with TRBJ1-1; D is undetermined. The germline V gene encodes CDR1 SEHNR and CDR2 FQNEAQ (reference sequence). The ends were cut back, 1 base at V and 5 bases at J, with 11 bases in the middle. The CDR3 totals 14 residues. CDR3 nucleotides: TGTGCCAGCAGCTTAGGGCGGTCGAGTACTGAAGCTTTCTTT. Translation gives CASSLGRSSTEAFF.

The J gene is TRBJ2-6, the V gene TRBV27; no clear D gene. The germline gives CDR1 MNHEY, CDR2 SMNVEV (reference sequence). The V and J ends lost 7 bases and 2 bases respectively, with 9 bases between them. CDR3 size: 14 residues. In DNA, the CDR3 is TGTGCCAGCACCTTCTCCACTGGGGCCAACGTCCTGACTTTC. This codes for CASTFSTGANVLTF. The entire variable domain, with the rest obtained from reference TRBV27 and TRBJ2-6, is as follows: EAQVTQNPRYLITVTGKKLTVTCSQNMNHEYMSWYRQDPGLGLRQIYYSMNVEVTDKGDVPEGYKVSRKEKRNFPLILESPSPNQTSLYFCASTFSTGANVLTFGAGSRLTVL.

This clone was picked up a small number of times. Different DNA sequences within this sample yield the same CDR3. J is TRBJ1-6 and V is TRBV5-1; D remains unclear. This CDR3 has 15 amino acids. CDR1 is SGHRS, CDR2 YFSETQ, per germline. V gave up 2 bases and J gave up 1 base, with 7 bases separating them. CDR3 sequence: CASSLLGSYNSPLHF. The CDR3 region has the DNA TGCGCCAGCAGCTTACTAGGTTCCTATAATTCACCCCTCCACTTT.

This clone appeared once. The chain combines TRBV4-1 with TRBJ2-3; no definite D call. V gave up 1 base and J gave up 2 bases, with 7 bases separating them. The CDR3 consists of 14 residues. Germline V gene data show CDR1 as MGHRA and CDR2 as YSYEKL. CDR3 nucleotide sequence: TGCGCCAGCAGCCAAGTCGGATTCACAGATACGCAGTATTTT. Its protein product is CASSQVGFTDTQYF.

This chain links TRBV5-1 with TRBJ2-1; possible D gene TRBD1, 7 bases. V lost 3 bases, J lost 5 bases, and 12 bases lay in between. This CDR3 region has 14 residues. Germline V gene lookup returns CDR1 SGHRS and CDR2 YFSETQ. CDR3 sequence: CASSSRGENNEQFF. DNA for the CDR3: TGCGCCAGCAGCTCCAGGGGGGAAAACAATGAGCAGTTCTTC.

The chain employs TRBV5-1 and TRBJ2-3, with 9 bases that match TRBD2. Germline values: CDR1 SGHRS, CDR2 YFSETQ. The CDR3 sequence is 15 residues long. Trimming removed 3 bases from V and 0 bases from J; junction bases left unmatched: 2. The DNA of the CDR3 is TGCGCCAGCAGCTCCCTAGCGGGAAGCACAGATACGCAGTATTTT. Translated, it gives CASSSLAGSTDTQYF. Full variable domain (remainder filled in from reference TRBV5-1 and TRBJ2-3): KAGVTQTPRYLIKTRGQQVTLSCSPISGHRSVSWYQQTPGQGLQFLFEYFSETQRNKGNFPGRFSGRQFSNSRSEMNVSTLELGDSALYLCASSSLAGSTDTQYFGPGTRLTVL.